The rows below give T cell receptor beta chains drawn from one sample of a study of read filtering for tumor transcriptome and immune sequencing. TCRdb reprocessed the reads via MiXCR and lists one record per CDR3 protein. The sample includes around 130,000 distinct CDR3 sequences, 13% of them seen just once. Sequencing was performed on a population of CD138-negative cells sorted from bone marrow. These receptors came from a donor at least 40 years old with multiple myeloma. CDR3s include the opening cysteine and the closing phenylalanine or tryptophan. The order of the fields is J gene, V gene, D gene, clone size, CDR3 DNA, CDR3 protein. The D gene is left open where the match is weak. Not all rows give a size; the values are once, few, many and, for expanded clones, a class.

TRBJ2-6	TRBV10-3	-	many	TGTGCCATCAGTGACGACTCTGGGGCCAACGTCCTGACTTTC	CAISDDSGANVLTF
TRBJ2-1	TRBV9	TRBD2	-	TGTGCCAGCAGCGTAGATTCTAGCGGGAGCCCATACTACAATGAGCGGTTCTTC	CASSVDSSGSPYYNERFF
TRBJ1-4	TRBV28	TRBD1	many	TGTGCCAGCAGTTGGCCAGGGGGGGATGAAAAACTGTTTTTT	CASSWPGGDEKLFF
TRBJ2-3	TRBV20-1	TRBD2	many	TGCAGTGCTAGAGATTTAACTAGCGGGGGGATCGCAGATACGCAGTATTTT	CSARDLTSGGIADTQYF
TRBJ2-3	TRBV15	TRBD2	-	TGTGCCACCAGTCTAGCGGCAACCACAGATACGCAGTATTTT	CATSLAATTDTQYF
TRBJ2-5	TRBV3-1	TRBD2	many	TGTGCCAGCAGCCAAGGTCTAGCGGGGGGTAAGGAGACCCAGTACTTC	CASSQGLAGGKETQYF
TRBJ1-1	TRBV6-5	-	many	TGTGCCAGCAGTTACGAGGACACCCGGGACACTGAAGCTTTCTTT	CASSYEDTRDTEAFF
TRBJ1-4	TRBV4-1	-	many	TGCGCCAGCAGCCAAGCGGGGTATAATGAAAAACTGTTTTTT	CASSQAGYNEKLFF
TRBJ2-3	TRBV9	-	many	TGTGCCAGCAGCGAAACTCCTTCGGGGGGCGACACCACAGATACGCAGTATTTT	CASSETPSGGDTTDTQYF
TRBJ2-2	TRBV6-5	TRBD2	-	TGTGCCAGCAGTTGGGGGTTAGCGGGCGTCGGCACCGGGGAGCTGTTTTTT	CASSWGLAGVGTGELFF
TRBJ2-1	TRBV4-2	TRBD1	many	TGTGCCAGCAGCCAAGACTGGGACAGGTCCTACAATGAGCAGTTCTTC	CASSQDWDRSYNEQFF
TRBJ1-1	TRBV29-1	-	many	TGCAGCGTGGAGGGAGGTCCGATGAACACTGAAGCTTTCTTT	CSVEGGPMNTEAFF
TRBJ1-1	TRBV29-1	-	many	TGCAGCGTCGCCTGGGTTATGAACACTGAAGCTTTCTTT	CSVAWVMNTEAFF
TRBJ2-2	TRBV6-5	-	many	TGTGCCAGCAGTCGCAGGGACTTATACACCGGGGAGCTGTTTTTT	CASSRRDLYTGELFF
TRBJ2-2	TRBV18	-	many	TGTGCCAGCTCACCAAGGCAGGGCCCGAACACCGGGGAGCTGTTTTTT	CASSPRQGPNTGELFF
TRBJ2-6	TRBV7-2	TRBD2	many	TGTGCCAGCAGCCTTAGCGGGGGTTCTGGGGCCAACGTCCTGACTTTC	CASSLSGGSGANVLTF
TRBJ1-2	TRBV4-1	TRBD1	many	TGCGCCAGCAGCCAAACGTCCTTACAGGGGGTGTACGGCTACACCTTC	CASSQTSLQGVYGYTF
TRBJ2-2	TRBV28	-	many	TGTGCCAGCAGTTTAGGCGCTCGGCGGCCCGAAAACACCGGGGAGCTGTTTTTT	CASSLGARRPENTGELFF
TRBJ2-7	TRBV30	TRBD1	-	TGTGCCTGGAGTGTGGGACAGACTTACGAGCAGTACTTC	CAWSVGQTYEQYF
TRBJ1-1	TRBV5-6	-	-	TGCGCCAGCCTCCCGGACGTGGGACGGCCTAACACTGAAGCTTTCTTT	CASLPDVGRPNTEAFF
TRBJ2-1	TRBV7-3	-	many	TGTGCCAGCAGCACCACCCGGGGGCACTCAAGTGAGCAGTTCTTC	CASSTTRGHSSEQFF
TRBJ2-1	TRBV25-1	-	-	TGTGCCAGCAAGGGGTCAGCAAATGAGCAGTTCTTC	CASKGSANEQFF
TRBJ2-3	TRBV5-6	TRBD1	many	TGTGCCAGCAGCTCACCGGGACAGGGAACAGATACGCAGTATTTT	CASSSPGQGTDTQYF
TRBJ2-1	TRBV29-1	-	many	TGCAGCGTCGGAATTCCAGGTAATGAGCAGTTCTTC	CSVGIPGNEQFF
TRBJ1-5	TRBV6-6	TRBD1	many	TGTGCCAGCACTTTGGACAGGGGTAGTCAGCCCCAGCATTTT	CASTLDRGSQPQHF
TRBJ1-6	TRBV2	TRBD1	-	TGTGCCAGCAGCTATACAGCCGGGACAGGGACCCAAAGCTCCTATAATTCACCCCTCCACTTT	CASSYTAGTGTQSSYNSPLHF
TRBJ1-4	TRBV4-1	TRBD1	many	TGCGCCAGCAGCCATCAAACCCCCGGGACAGGGGGTGAAAAACTGTTTTTT	CASSHQTPGTGGEKLFF
TRBJ2-1	TRBV29-1	-	few	TGCAGCATGTCGTCTAGCGTCTACAATGAGCAGTTCTTC	CSMSSSVYNEQFF
TRBJ1-1	TRBV27	-	many	TGTGCCAGCAGTTTATCCCAGACCTTGAACACTGAAGCTTTCTTT	CASSLSQTLNTEAFF
TRBJ2-1	TRBV20-1	TRBD2	many	TGCAGTGCTAGATCTCTAGCGGGAGGAACCTACAATGAGCAGTTCTTC	CSARSLAGGTYNEQFF
TRBJ2-7	TRBV2	-	many	TGTGCCAGCTCTCAGGCCTACGAGCAGTACTTC	CASSQAYEQYF
TRBJ1-4	TRBV20-1	TRBD1	many	TGCAGTGCTAGCAGGACAGGCGCTAATGAAAAACTGTTTTTT	CSASRTGANEKLFF
TRBJ2-7	TRBV30	-	many	TGTGCCTGGGAACGTAGCACCAACGAGCAGTACTTC	CAWERSTNEQYF
TRBJ1-5	TRBV27	TRBD1	many	TGTGCCAGCAGTTTATCGATTAATATGGGACAGGGTGTTCAGCCCCAGCATTTT	CASSLSINMGQGVQPQHF
TRBJ2-2	TRBV2	TRBD2	many	TGTGCCAGCAGGGCGCTAGCGGGAGTTACCGGGGAGCTGTTTTTT	CASRALAGVTGELFF
TRBJ2-7	TRBV27	-	many	TGTGCCAGCAGTTTTCCGGGACCCCCCTACGAGCAGTACTTC	CASSFPGPPYEQYF
TRBJ2-1	TRBV6-6	-	many	TGTGCCAGCAGTTTTCCAGCGAGCTCCTACAATGAGCAGTTCTTC	CASSFPASSYNEQFF
TRBJ1-5	TRBV19	TRBD1	many	TGTGCCAGTAGACGACAGGGGGAGCGCAATCAGCCCCAGCATTTT	CASRRQGERNQPQHF
TRBJ1-1	TRBV21-1	-	-	TGTGCCAGCGTACAGGGGTACACTGAAGCTTTCTTT	CASVQGYTEAFF
TRBJ2-5	TRBV28	TRBD1	many	TGTGCCAGCAGTCTAGGAGGACAGGGGCGAGAGACCCAGTACTTC	CASSLGGQGRETQYF
TRBJ2-7	TRBV28	-	few	TGTGCCAGCAGCCGCCCGAGCCCCTACGAGCAGTACTTC	CASSRPSPYEQYF
TRBJ2-1	TRBV11-2	-	many	TGTGCCAGCAGCAAGACCGGGACAAACAATGAGCAGTTCTTC	CASSKTGTNNEQFF
TRBJ1-1	TRBV18	TRBD1	few	TGTGCCAGCTCACCAGGGGACAGAAACACTGAAGCTTTCTTT	CASSPGDRNTEAFF
TRBJ1-6	TRBV19	-	many	TGTGCCAGTAGCGATCGCGAGAATTCACCCCTCCACTTT	CASSDRENSPLHF
TRBJ2-7	TRBV7-6	-	many	TGTGCCAGCAGCCCTCGGACAAAGGATTACGAGCAGTACTTC	CASSPRTKDYEQYF
TRBJ1-5	TRBV2	TRBD1	many	TGTGCCAGCAGTGTGACAGGGGGAGGCAATCAGCCCCAGCATTTT	CASSVTGGGNQPQHF
TRBJ2-3	TRBV2	-	many	TGTGCCAGCAGTGAACACAGAAGCACAGATACGCAGTATTTT	CASSEHRSTDTQYF
TRBJ1-1	TRBV5-1	-	few	TGCGCCAGCAACGCAGGCTACGAGAACACTGAAGCTTTCTTT	CASNAGYENTEAFF
TRBJ1-2	TRBV4-1	-	many	TGCGCCAGCAGCCTATCTTCCGTCCCCGGGACCGCGACTAACTATGGCTACACCTTC	CASSLSSVPGTATNYGYTF
TRBJ2-1	TRBV14	TRBD2	once	TGTGCCAGCAGCCCCGGGAGGGTATCCTACAATGAGCAGTTCTTC	CASSPGRVSYNEQFF
TRBJ1-5	TRBV19	TRBD1	many	TGTGCCAGTAGTCCGGACAGGGCGGATGGTCAGCCCCAGCATTTT	CASSPDRADGQPQHF
TRBJ2-1	TRBV30	-	many	TGTGCCTGGACCAGGAGCTCCTACAATGAGCAGTTCTTC	CAWTRSSYNEQFF
TRBJ2-1	TRBV29-1	TRBD1	many	TGCAGCGGGGGAACCGGGACAGGGAATGAGCAGTTCTTC	CSGGTGTGNEQFF
TRBJ2-2	TRBV19	TRBD2	few	TGTGCCTCTCAGGAGTGGCGGGAGTTTAACACCGGGGAGCTGTTTTTT	CASQEWREFNTGELFF